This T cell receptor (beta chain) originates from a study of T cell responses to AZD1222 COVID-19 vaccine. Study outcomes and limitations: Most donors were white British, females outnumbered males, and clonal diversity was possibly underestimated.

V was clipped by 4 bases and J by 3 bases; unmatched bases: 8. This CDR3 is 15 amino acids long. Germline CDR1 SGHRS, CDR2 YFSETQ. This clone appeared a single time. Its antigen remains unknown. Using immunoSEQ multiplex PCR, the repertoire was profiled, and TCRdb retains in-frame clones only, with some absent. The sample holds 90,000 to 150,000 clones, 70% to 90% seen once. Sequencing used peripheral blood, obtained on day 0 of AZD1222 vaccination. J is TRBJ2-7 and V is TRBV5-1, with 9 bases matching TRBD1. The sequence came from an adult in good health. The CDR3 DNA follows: TGCGCCAGCAGCATAGGGACAGGGTCCAGCTACGAGCAGTACTTC. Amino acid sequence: CASSIGTGSSYEQYF.